These T cell receptor beta chains were read from a single sample in a study of a mutant IDH1 vaccine in newly diagnosed glioma. These TCRs are of unknown antigen specificity. Profiled with immunoSEQ multiplex PCR; TCRdb holds only in-frame clones, not every one. The repertoire holds 25,000 to 35,000 clones, 80% seen once, with approximately 7.6% in the top ten. The sample here was PBMCs, taken from a glioma patient whose treatment included an IDH1 peptide vaccine. The receptors come from a woman between 18 and 30 years old with glioma. CDR3s include the opening cysteine and the closing phenylalanine or tryptophan. The D gene is left open where the match is weak. The size entry is marked missing in some rows and otherwise reads once, few, many or a size class.

clone_size,j_call,d_call,v_call,cdr3_nt,cdr3_aa
.,TRBJ2-5,.,TRBV18,TGTGCCAGCTCACCACCGGGACTCCAAGAGACCCAGTACTTC,CASSPPGLQETQYF
once,TRBJ1-2,TRBD1,TRBV11-2,TGTGCCAGCAGCTTAGCGAGCGGGACAGGGGGGTTTGGCTACACCTTC,CASSLASGTGGFGYTF
.,TRBJ2-3,.,TRBV5-1,TGCGCCAGCAGCTTGAGGGGAGTGGGTATAGATACGCAGTATTTT,CASSLRGVGIDTQYF
.,TRBJ2-2,.,TRBV7-7,TGTGCTAGCAGCTTTACTTCTGGGGCTAACCCCACCGGGGAGCTGTTTTTT,CASSFTSGANPTGELFF
few,TRBJ2-5,TRBD1,TRBV7-7,TGTGCTAGCAGCTTGGGACAGCTAGAGACCCAGTACTTC,CASSLGQLETQYF
.,TRBJ1-1,.,TRBV7-9,TGTGCCAGCAGTGCGACATACATGAACACTGAAGCTTTCTTT,CASSATYMNTEAFF
.,TRBJ2-7,.,TRBV6-1,TGTGCCAGCAGTGAAGGGGTCCCGGCCCTCTCCTACGAGCAGTACTTC,CASSEGVPALSYEQYF
.,TRBJ2-3,TRBD2,TRBV5-6,TGTGCCAGCAGCTTGGGGCTAGCGGGAGGTAGCACAGATACGCAGTATTTT,CASSLGLAGGSTDTQYF
.,TRBJ1-6,.,TRBV11-3,TGTGCCAGCAGCTTATCGTCGGGGTCAGGATCACCCCTCCACTTT,CASSLSSGSGSPLHF
.,TRBJ2-7,.,TRBV4-1,TGCGCCAGCAGCCAGCCCTTTCGGCAGTACGAGCAGTACTTC,CASSQPFRQYEQYF
.,TRBJ2-7,.,TRBV7-2,TGTGCCAGCAGCTCGGGCCCGGAGGGCGAGCAGTACTTC,CASSSGPEGEQYF
.,TRBJ2-3,TRBD2,TRBV6-1,TGTGCCAGCAGTGATATAGCGGGAGGTGCGGATACGCAGTATTTT,CASSDIAGGADTQYF
.,TRBJ2-1,TRBD2,TRBV9,TGTGCCAGCAGCGTAGGCCTAACTAGCGGGGGCTACAATGAGCAGTTCTTC,CASSVGLTSGGYNEQFF
.,TRBJ2-1,.,TRBV4-3,TGCGCCAGCAGCCAAGTACCCTGGAGTGAGAGGGAGGCCTGGGGTGAGCAGTTCTTC,CASSQVPWSEREAWGEQFF
once,TRBJ2-3,TRBD1,TRBV7-9,TGTGCCAGCAGCTTACCCACAGCAGGGGGCTCAGATACGCAGTATTTT,CASSLPTAGGSDTQYF
.,TRBJ1-4,.,TRBV5-1,TGCGCCAGCAGACAGGGAGAATATGAAAAACTGTTTTTT,CASRQGEYEKLFF
.,TRBJ1-2,TRBD1,TRBV5-6,TGTGCCAGCAGCTTCCGGACAGGGGAAGCGAGTGGCTACACCTTC,CASSFRTGEASGYTF
.,TRBJ2-7,.,TRBV10-2,TGCGCCAGCAGTGTGGCCGGGACCTACGAGCAGTACTTC,CASSVAGTYEQYF
.,TRBJ2-7,.,TRBV27,TGTGCCAGCAGTTTAAAGTCTAGCTCCTACGAGCAGTACTTC,CASSLKSSSYEQYF
.,TRBJ1-4,.,TRBV28,TGTGCCAGCAGTTTACTCGGGAATGGGCGGACAACTAATGAAAAACTGTTTTTT,CASSLLGNGRTTNEKLFF
.,TRBJ1-2,.,TRBV19,TGTGCCAGTAGCCCAAACCGCGGGGGGGACTATGGCTACACCTTC,CASSPNRGGDYGYTF
.,TRBJ2-7,TRBD1,TRBV15,TGTGCCACCAGCAAACGTGGCGACAGGGAGACCTACGAGCAGTACTTC,CATSKRGDRETYEQYF
.,TRBJ2-1,.,TRBV4-1,TGCGCCAGCAGCCGCACGACTGCGCCCCCCGTATACAATGAGCAGTTCTTC,CASSRTTAPPVYNEQFF
.,TRBJ1-2,.,TRBV5-1,TGCGCCAGCAGCTTAGTGGGGGATGGCTACACCTTC,CASSLVGDGYTF
once,TRBJ2-7,.,TRBV6-5,TGTGCCAGCACCTCTCAGTCACAGTCGGGGCAGTACTTC,CASTSQSQSGQYF
.,TRBJ2-1,TRBD1,TRBV25-1,TGTGCCAGCAGTGAACCCCGGACAGGGAAAACCTACAATGAGCAGTTCTTC,CASSEPRTGKTYNEQFF
.,TRBJ2-6,TRBD1,TRBV5-8,TGTGCCAGCAGGGCAGGGGGCTTCGGGGCCAACGTCCTGACTTTC,CASRAGGFGANVLTF
.,TRBJ1-2,.,TRBV20-1,TGCACCGCGACAGGAACCTATGGCTACACCTTC,CTATGTYGYTF
.,TRBJ1-1,.,TRBV27,TGTGCCAGCAGTTTATCCAAGGTGGGAACTGAAGCTTTCTTT,CASSLSKVGTEAFF
.,TRBJ1-4,.,TRBV27,TGTGCCAGCAGTTTATCGGGACCTAATGAAAAACTGTTTTTT,CASSLSGPNEKLFF
.,TRBJ1-2,.,TRBV5-4,TGTGCCAGCAGCTTGTCAGAAAGCTATGGCTACACCTTC,CASSLSESYGYTF
few,TRBJ1-1,.,TRBV11-3,TGTGCCAGCAGCTTGGGTCGGAGCTCGAACACTGAAGCTTTCTTT,CASSLGRSSNTEAFF
.,TRBJ2-1,.,TRBV9,TGTGCCAGCAGCCCCAACCAACTAGTCGGTGAGCAGTTCTTC,CASSPNQLVGEQFF
.,TRBJ1-2,.,TRBV19,TGTGCCAGTGGAACCTTGGGCTACACCTTC,CASGTLGYTF
.,TRBJ2-7,.,TRBV4-1,TGCGCCAGCAGCCAAGATCACCCGGGGCCCTACGAGCAGTACTTC,CASSQDHPGPYEQYF
.,TRBJ2-2,TRBD1,TRBV6-4,TGTGCCAGCAGCAGGACAGGGAACACCGGGGAGCTGTTTTTT,CASSRTGNTGELFF
.,TRBJ1-1,.,TRBV9,TGTGCCAGCAGCGTAGGTGACGGGTTCTCGGCTTTCTTT,CASSVGDGFSAFF
.,TRBJ2-3,TRBD2,TRBV7-9,TGTGCCAGCACCGAGGGACTAGCGGGATGGTATACGCAGTATTTT,CASTEGLAGWYTQYF
.,TRBJ1-3,TRBD1,TRBV18,TGTGCCAGCTCACCTCGACGGGACAGGGCATCAACTGGAAACACCATATATTTT,CASSPRRDRASTGNTIYF
.,TRBJ2-7,TRBD2,TRBV5-4,TGTGCCAGCAGTCTAGCGGGGCCCAGCTACGAGCAGTACTTC,CASSLAGPSYEQYF
.,TRBJ2-1,TRBD2,TRBV2,TGTGCCAGCAGTGGCCTAGCGGGAGGCTCCTACAATGAGCAGTTCTTC,CASSGLAGGSYNEQFF
once,TRBJ2-7,.,TRBV5-1,TGCGCCAGCAGCTTGAGTGGAAACTACGAGCAGTACTTC,CASSLSGNYEQYF
.,TRBJ2-3,TRBD2,TRBV7-2,TGTGCCAGCCGGGGCGGGAGGGCCCACTCAGATACGCAGTATTTT,CASRGGRAHSDTQYF
once,TRBJ2-1,TRBD1,TRBV7-9,TGTGCCAGTTGGGGACAGGAAAACAATGAGCAGTTCTTC,CASWGQENNEQFF
.,TRBJ2-3,.,TRBV4-1,TGCGCCAGCAGCCAAGATCAGGAGTTCGAAGCCGGAGATACGCAGTATTTT,CASSQDQEFEAGDTQYF
once,TRBJ1-3,.,TRBV5-6,TGTGCCAGCGGAGGATATAGGGACGGATCTGGAAACACCATATATTTT,CASGGYRDGSGNTIYF
.,TRBJ2-2,TRBD2,TRBV13,TGTGCCAGCAGCTTAGAGCGGTTGCGGGGGGGCCACACGAACACCGGGGAGCTGTTTTTT,CASSLERLRGGHTNTGELFF
.,TRBJ1-5,.,TRBV4-3,TGCGCCAGCAGCCAAGAATATCGGAATCAGCCCCAGCATTTT,CASSQEYRNQPQHF
.,TRBJ2-1,TRBD2,TRBV7-7,TGTGCTAGCAGCCCCCTGGGCCCTAGCGGGGGCACCTACAATGAGCAGTTCTTC,CASSPLGPSGGTYNEQFF
once,TRBJ2-7,.,TRBV9,TGTGCCAGCAGCACCGGGGAGGAGCAGTACTTC,CASSTGEEQYF